The clone carrying this T cell receptor beta chain appeared many times. Its specificity is unknown. Germline V lookup: CDR1 SNHLY, CDR2 FYNNEI. The CDR3 is made up of 13 amino acids. Trimming at V came to 6 bases and at J to 8 bases, leaving 5 bases not matched to a gene. TCRdb re-analysed the 5' RACE reads in MiXCR, keeping a single row per CDR3 protein. The table has under 250,000 distinct CDR3 sequences, around 7.9% seen once; the top ten hold 14%. The data are from a study of CD8 T cells in ankylosing spondylitis. Study-wide results and caveats: Within ankylosing spondylitis blood, a TCR beta motif made up of eight highly homologous variants appeared to be characteristic.

Material for sequencing was blood, either unsorted or a sorted T cell fraction (not recorded which). The chain couples TRBV2 to TRBJ1-4; the match to TRBD1 covers 8 bases. The sequence came from a male donor with ankylosing spondylitis. The CDR3 bases are TGTGCCAGCAGGACAGGGACAGGCGAAAAACTGTTTTTT. Its translation: CASRTGTGEKLFF. Together with reference TRBV2 and TRBJ1-4, the CDR3 gives the full variable domain: EPEVTQTPSHQVTQMGQEVILRCVPISNHLYFYWYRQILGQKVEFLVSFYNNEISEKSEIFDDQFSVERPDGSNFTLKIRSTKLEDSAMYFCASRTGTGEKLFFGSGTQLSVL.